These 31 T cell receptor beta chains were all obtained from the same sample, sequenced in a study of blood T cell repertoires in COVID-19. TCRdb's copy holds only in-frame clones and misses some; the assay was immunoSEQ multiplex PCR. The table records around 120,000 clones, around three quarters of them present only once. The sample was peripheral blood. These receptors came from a woman between 70 and 85 years old with acute or convalescent COVID-19.

This clone was counted ten times or more. The chain joins TRBV29-1 to TRBJ1-1; 11 bases line up with TRBD1. With V trimmed by 7 bases and J by 8 bases, 6 bases remained unmatched. This CDR3 region has 12 residues. Germline CDR1 reads SQVTM; CDR2 reads ANQGSEA. CDR3 sequence reads: CSGGQGAWEAFF. For the CDR3, the DNA is TGCAGCGGCGGACAGGGGGCTTGGGAAGCTTTCTTT.

This clone was counted once. The rearrangement links TRBV10-3 to TRBJ2-7; D might be TRBD1 (6 bases). The CDR3 is made up of 16 amino acids. The germline V and J ends were trimmed by 0 bases and 1 base, with 13 bases remaining between them. CDR1 is ENHRY and CDR2 is SYGVKD in the germline V gene. The DNA of the CDR3 is TGTGCCATCAGTGAGTCAGGACAGAGTTCTTCCTACGAGCAGTACTTC. The encoded protein is CAISESGQSSSYEQYF.

This clone has ten or more counts. CDR3 region: CASSETGGASYGYTF. CDR3 coding DNA: TGTGCCAGCAGCGAGACAGGGGGCGCGAGCTATGGCTACACCTTC. V usage is TRBV9 and J usage is TRBJ1-2; 10 positions match TRBD1. The CDR3 loop spans 15 amino acids. Unmatched junction bases numbered 6, after V lost 3 bases and J lost 4 bases. The germline gives CDR1 SGDLS, CDR2 YYNGEE.

The CDR3 DNA is TGTGCCAGCAGGACCCGGACAGGGCTGGCCGGCTACACCTTC. The encoded protein is CASRTRTGLAGYTF. The chain uses TRBV6-5 and TRBJ1-2; 8 nucleotides line up with TRBD1. CDR1 MNHEY and CDR2 SVGAGI come from the germline V gene. With 6 bases clipped from V and 8 bases from J, the junction kept 11 bases outside the gene matches. CDR3 length equals 14 residues.

The chain combines TRBV19 with TRBJ1-5; possible D gene TRBD1, 5 bases. The CDR3 sequence is 12 residues long. Germline assignment: CDR1 LNHDA and CDR2 SQIVND (reference sequence). Trimming removed 8 bases at V and 4 bases at J, with 9 bases between. Written as DNA, the CDR3 is TGTGCCAGTCAGGGCAGGAATCAGCCCCAGCATTTT. As protein: CASQGRNQPQHF.

The chain links TRBV5-1 to TRBJ1-1, with D possibly matching TRBD1 (6 bases). Per germline, CDR1 SGHRS and CDR2 YFSETQ. Trimming removed 4 bases from V and 9 bases from J, with 16 bases in between. CDR3 length: 13 amino acids. The DNA for the CDR3 is TGCGCCAGCAGCCATGCCCTGGGGGACAAAGCTTTCTTT. As protein: CASSHALGDKAFF.

This clone has a handful of counts. The chain couples TRBV5-1 to TRBJ2-1; 8 bases map to TRBD1. Germline-derived CDR1 and CDR2 are SGHRS and YFSETQ. The CDR3 covers 14 residues. Unmatched junction bases numbered 2, after V lost 4 bases and J lost 2 bases. The CDR3 DNA is TGCGCCAGCAGCGGGGGACAGGCCTACAATGAGCAGTTCTTC. Its protein product is CASSGGQAYNEQFF. Full variable domain (missing parts from reference TRBV5-1 and TRBJ2-1): KAGVTQTPRYLIKTRGQQVTLSCSPISGHRSVSWYQQTPGQGLQFLFEYFSETQRNKGNFPGRFSGRQFSNSRSEMNVSTLELGDSALYLCASSGGQAYNEQFFGPGTRLTVL.

The rearrangement links TRBV6-4 to TRBJ2-3, with 7 bases matching TRBD2. Trimming removed 8 bases from V and 8 bases from J; junction bases left unmatched: 19. Germline values: CDR1 MRHNA, CDR2 SNTAGT. The CDR3 is 16 residues long. CDR3 in DNA: TGTGCCAGCGCGCCAGAGGGAGGGCCGCTTCAGGGTACGCAGTATTTT. Translated, it gives CASAPEGGPLQGTQYF.

The chain joins TRBV5-1 to TRBJ2-3; TRBD1 aligns across 7 bases. The CDR3 covers 13 residues. Losses at the gene ends were 5 bases for V and 0 bases for J; bases not matched to a gene: 0. Looked up from germline, CDR1 is SGHRS and CDR2 is YFSETQ. DNA for the CDR3: TGCGCCAGCAGGACAGGGAGCACAGATACGCAGTATTTT. Protein: CASRTGSTDTQYF.

The rearrangement joins TRBV6-2 or TRBV6-3 to TRBJ2-7; 8 bases are shared with TRBD1. This CDR3 spans 14 amino acids. V gave up 5 bases and J gave up 3 bases; unmatched junction bases: 6. The germline gives CDR1 MNHEY, CDR2 SVGEGT. Here the CDR3 DNA reads TGTGCCAGCAGTCCAGGGGGCCAAAACTACGAGCAGTACTTC. Residues: CASSPGGQNYEQYF.

V and J are TRBV4-3 and TRBJ1-2; 11 nucleotides line up with TRBD1. The CDR3 spans 20 residues. V gave up 0 bases and J gave up 3 bases; unmatched junction bases: 15. CDR1 and CDR2 (germline): LGHNA, YSLEER. The DNA of the CDR3 is TGCGCCAGCAGCCAAGAGATACCCGGACAGGGGGCGTTCTGGGACTATGGCTACACCTTC. Amino acid sequence: CASSQEIPGQGAFWDYGYTF.

V gene TRBV19 combines with J gene TRBJ1-6; tentatively, D is TRBD1 (6 bases). The CDR3 spans 16 residues. Germline CDR1 LNHDA, CDR2 SQIVND (reference sequence). Between the trimmed V and J ends, which lost 7 bases and 0 bases, there was a span of 13 bases. CDR3 nucleotides: TGTGCCAGTACCCCTACAGGGAGCTCCTATAATTCACCCCTCCACTTT. Translated: CASTPTGSSYNSPLHF.

The count of this clone is one. The V gene is TRBV3-1 (or the pseudogene TRBV3-2), the J gene TRBJ2-7; D is ambiguous. The germline V gene has CDR1 LGHDT and CDR2 YNNKEL (reference sequence). The CDR3 is 14 residues long. Trimming removed 1 base from V and 3 bases from J, with 10 bases in between. This CDR3 is CASSQGATNYEQYF. CDR3 in DNA: TGTGCCAGCAGCCAAGGTGCGACAAACTACGAGCAGTACTTC.

This clone was counted a single time. This sample also contains other DNA sequences that code for the same CDR3. This rearrangement joins TRBV5-1 to TRBJ1-5; D possibly corresponds to TRBD1 (5 bases). The V end was cut by 0 bases, the J end by 6 bases, with 13 bases between. There are 15 residues in the CDR3. CDR1 and CDR2 from the germline V gene are SGHRS and YFSETQ. The CDR3 loop is CASSLAGDSGQPQHF. The CDR3 DNA sequence: TGCGCCAGCAGCTTGGCGGGGGATTCGGGTCAGCCCCAGCATTTT.

This clone was detected many times. The chain recombines TRBV12-5 with TRBJ1-1, with TRBD1 as a possible D gene (5 bases). V was trimmed by 8 bases and J by 1 base, leaving 14 bases between them. Germline V gene lookup returns CDR1 LGHNT and CDR2 FRNRAP. This CDR3 is 14 amino acids long. DNA of the CDR3: TGTGCTAGTCGGCCGGGGGAATCGAACACTGAAGCTTTCTTT. Translation gives CASRPGESNTEAFF.

This chain links TRBV30 with TRBJ1-2, with D perhaps matching TRBD1 (6 bases). The germline V and J ends were trimmed by 1 base and 8 bases, with 11 bases remaining between them. The CDR3 contains 12 residues. Germline CDR1 is GTSNPN and CDR2 is SVGIG (reference sequence). CDR3 DNA: TGTGCCTGGAGTGCCCAAACAGGGGGCTACACCTTC. Translated, it gives CAWSAQTGGYTF.

This chain joins TRBV7-9 and TRBJ1-2; TRBD1 might be the D (5 bases). CDR3 length: 13 residues. Germline V gene lookup returns CDR1 SEHNR and CDR2 FQNEAQ (reference sequence). Between the trimmed V and J ends, which lost 5 bases and 3 bases, there was a span of 10 bases. The CDR3, as DNA: TGTGCCAGCAGCGGGGGACTGCACTATGGCTACACCTTC. Its protein product is CASSGGLHYGYTF.

The V gene is TRBV2, the J gene TRBJ2-3; 10 positions agree with TRBD2. CDR1 and CDR2 from the germline V gene are SNHLY and FYNNEI. This CDR3 spans 17 amino acids. V trimming: 2 bases; J trimming: 4 bases; junction bases outside the gene matches: 9. CDR3 in amino acids: CASSEYPAGGRADTQYF. CDR3 nucleotides: TGTGCCAGCAGTGAATACCCAGCGGGAGGGAGGGCAGATACGCAGTATTTT.

V usage is TRBV15 and J usage is TRBJ2-5, with a tentative D call TRBD2 (5 bases). CDR1 and CDR2 (germline): LNHNV, YYDKDF (reference sequence). The V gene lost 5 bases and the J gene lost 3 bases, with 16 bases spanning the gap. The CDR3 covers 15 residues. CDR3 sequence reads: CATSLLQRGEETQYF. The CDR3 DNA is TGTGCCACCAGCTTACTCCAACGGGGAGAAGAGACCCAGTACTTC.

The chain combines TRBV12-3 or TRBV12-4 with TRBJ1-1; 7 bases line up with TRBD1. V shed 6 bases and J 1 base; nucleotides not matched to a gene: 2. The CDR3 runs to 13 residues. CDR3 DNA: TGTGCCAGCAGACAGGGGTCGAACACTGAAGCTTTCTTT. It encodes CASRQGSNTEAFF.

The rearrangement joins TRBV18 to TRBJ1-3, with D uncertain. Deletions cut 0 bases from V and 0 bases from J, with 9 bases between. The germline V gene has CDR1 KGHSH and CDR2 LQKENI. This CDR3 spans 16 amino acids. Here the CDR3 DNA reads TGTGCCAGCTCACCACCCCGGGGTGTCTCTGGAAACACCATATATTTT. Its translation: CASSPPRGVSGNTIYF.

This chain joins TRBV6-2 or TRBV6-3 and TRBJ2-7; TRBD1 agrees at 9 bases. V shed 2 bases, J shed 4 bases, and the junction held 9 bases outside the gene matches. The germline V gene encodes CDR1 MNHEY and CDR2 SVGEGT. The CDR3 contains 16 residues. CDR3 loop: CASSYESRTGDYEQYF. Here the CDR3 DNA reads TGTGCCAGCAGTTACGAATCCCGGACAGGGGATTACGAGCAGTACTTC.

J is TRBJ1-1 and V is TRBV2; D not resolved. The CDR3 is 15 amino acids. Trimming removed 3 bases from V and 3 bases from J, with 14 bases in between. Looked up from germline, CDR1 is SNHLY and CDR2 is FYNNEI. This CDR3 is CASSEYSARDTEAFF. The CDR3 DNA reads TGTGCCAGCAGTGAGTATTCCGCACGGGACACTGAAGCTTTCTTT.

In this sample, this clone turned up a few times. The chain carries TRBV7-2 and TRBJ2-3, with 10 bases fitting TRBD2. Germline trimming cut 6 bases from V and 3 bases from J; bases unmatched to any gene: 6. This CDR3 has 15 residues. Germline V gives CDR1 SGHTA, CDR2 FQGNSA. The CDR3, as DNA: TGTGCCAGCAGAAGATCTAGCGGGGGAACAGATACGCAGTATTTT. It translates to CASRRSSGGTDTQYF. Using reference TRBV7-2 and TRBJ2-3 for the parts outside the CDR3, the full variable domain is GAGVSQSPSNKVTEKGKDVELRCDPISGHTALYWYRQSLGQGLEFLIYFQGNSAPDKSGLPSDRFSAERTGGSVSTLTIQRTQQEDSAVYLCASRRSSGGTDTQYFGPGTRLTVL.

The chain links TRBV5-6 to TRBJ1-6; 8 positions agree with TRBD1. The CDR3 contains 14 residues. Germline trimming cut 6 bases from V and 10 bases from J; bases unmatched to any gene: 9. Germline V lookup: CDR1 SGHDT, CDR2 YYEEEE. CDR3 residues: CASIRTGLNSPLHF. Written as DNA, the CDR3 is TGTGCCAGCATCAGGACAGGGTTGAACTCACCCCTCCACTTT.

This clone came up a few times. This chain joins TRBV6-5 and TRBJ2-1; D gene unclear. The CDR3 consists of 14 residues. V lost 6 bases, J lost 5 bases, and 14 bases lay in between. The germline V gene encodes CDR1 MNHEY and CDR2 SVGAGI. The CDR3 protein is CASRDSTENNEQFF. The CDR3 bases are TGTGCCAGCAGAGATTCCACAGAGAACAATGAGCAGTTCTTC.

The chain uses TRBV27 and TRBJ2-7, with 9 bases matching TRBD1. The germline V gene encodes CDR1 MNHEY and CDR2 SMNVEV (reference sequence). The CDR3 sequence is 16 residues long. After removal of 5 bases from V and 5 bases from J, the junction contained 13 bases not matched to a gene. The CDR3 DNA sequence: TGTGCCAGCAGTCTGAGGAGGGGGACAGGGATCCACGAGCAGTACTTC. Translated, it gives CASSLRRGTGIHEQYF.

This chain joins TRBV4-3 and TRBJ2-1; D gene uncertain. The germline V and J ends were trimmed by 0 bases and 7 bases, with 10 bases remaining between them. This CDR3 is 14 amino acids long. Germline assignment: CDR1 LGHNA and CDR2 YSLEER. DNA for the CDR3: TGCGCCAGCAGCCAAGATCGCCAGGTGAATGAGCAGTTCTTC. This translates into CASSQDRQVNEQFF.

This clone was counted only a few times. The rearrangement links TRBV28 to TRBJ1-3; 9 nucleotides match TRBD1. The length of the CDR3 is 15 residues. Germline V gene lookup returns CDR1 MDHEN and CDR2 SYDVKM. With 5 bases clipped from V and 3 bases from J, the junction kept 5 bases outside the gene matches. CDR3 protein: CASSPTGGGGNTIYF. The CDR3 DNA is TGTGCCAGCAGTCCAACAGGGGGCGGTGGAAACACCATATATTTT.

The chain links TRBV21-1 to TRBJ1-5; no DNA check was done on the table's D call, TRBD1. TRBV21-1 is assigned pseudogene status. The CDR3 length is 18 residues. CDR3: CASSKERDKRWGNQPQHF. In nucleotides, the CDR3 is TGTGCCAGCAGCAAAGAGAGGGACAAACGGTGGGGCAATCAGCCCCAGCATTTT.

DNA for the CDR3: TGTGCCAGCAGTCAAGGACAGGGGATGTACAATGAGCAGTTCTTC. This gives the protein CASSQGQGMYNEQFF. This chain joins TRBV5-4 and TRBJ2-1, with 9 bases lining up with TRBD1. The length of the CDR3 is 15 residues. Germline V gene lookup returns CDR1 SGHNT and CDR2 YYREEE (reference sequence). The trim removed 5 bases at V and 4 bases at J, leaving 7 bases unmatched.